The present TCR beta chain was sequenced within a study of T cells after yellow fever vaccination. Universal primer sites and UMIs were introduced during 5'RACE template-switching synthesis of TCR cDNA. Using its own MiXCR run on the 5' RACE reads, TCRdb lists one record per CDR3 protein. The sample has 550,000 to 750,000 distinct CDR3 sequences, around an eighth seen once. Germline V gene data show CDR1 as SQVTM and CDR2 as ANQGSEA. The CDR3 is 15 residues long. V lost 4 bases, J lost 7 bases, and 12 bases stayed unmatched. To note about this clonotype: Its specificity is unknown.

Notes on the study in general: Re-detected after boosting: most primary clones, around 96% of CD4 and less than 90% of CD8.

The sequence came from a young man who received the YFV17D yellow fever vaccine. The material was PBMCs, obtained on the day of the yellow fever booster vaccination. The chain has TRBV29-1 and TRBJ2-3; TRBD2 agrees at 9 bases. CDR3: CSVVPTSGPANTQYF. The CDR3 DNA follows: TGCAGCGTTGTCCCGACTAGCGGCCCCGCTAATACGCAGTATTTT.